The present entry profiles one TCR beta chain with its context. Original analysis: Researchers report that nucleated cell counts were estimated from reference gene primer amplification. Assay: immunoSEQ multiplex PCR; the TCRdb copy retains only in-frame clones and omits some. V and J calls and clone size are copied from that table; D and trimming were computed from the DNA. The table includes roughly 250,000 clones, about 80% detected once. The source of the sample is a study of blood T cell repertoires in COVID-19. Whole-study context: Sites in the United States, Italy and Spain provided acute and convalescent COVID-19 samples.

The CDR3 runs 16 residues. Germline V gene lookup returns CDR1 SGHTA and CDR2 FQGNSA. V shed 2 bases and J 1 base; nucleotides not matched to a gene: 7. This sequence joins TRBV7-2 and TRBJ1-2, with TRBD1 matching 7 bases. The TCR originated in a man aged 50 or older with active or convalescent COVID-19. Sequencing was done on a sample of peripheral blood. DNA for the CDR3: TGTGCCAGCAGCTTAACAAAGACAGGGTATAACTATGGCTACACCTTC. Protein sequence: CASSLTKTGYNYGYTF.